The 10 T cell receptor beta chains presented below share a single source sample, sequenced in a study of T-cell reconstitution after alpha-beta-depleted transplantation in children. A library of TCRbeta sequences, prepared with unique molecular identifiers, was generated. MiXCR, applied by TCRdb to the PCR reads, yields one record per CDR3 protein. Found here are around 580,000 distinct CDR3 sequences, roughly 27% of them singletons; the top ten hold around a third. Sequencing used PBMCs, obtained before TCRalphabeta/CD19-depleted stem cell transplant. These receptors were collected from a boy younger than two with Wiskott-Aldrich syndrome, due to receive a stem cell transplant.

This clonotype was observed a few times. V gene TRBV7-2 combines with J gene TRBJ2-3, with 10 bases fitting TRBD2. This CDR3 is built from 17 residues. Germline V gene lookup returns CDR1 SGHTA and CDR2 FQGNSA. J lost 8 bases, V lost 4 bases, and 15 bases had no gene match. This chain's CDR3 is CASSSRPGRLAGATQYF. For the CDR3, the DNA is TGTGCCAGCAGCTCCCGCCCAGGGAGGCTAGCGGGAGCTACGCAGTATTTT.

The table lists this clonotype with a few counts. The V call is TRBV20-1, the J call TRBJ2-3, with 7 bases fitting TRBD2. Germline assignment: CDR1 DFQATT and CDR2 SNEGSKA (reference sequence). This CDR3 contains 16 residues. V shed 4 bases and J 0 bases; nucleotides not matched to a gene: 10. The CDR3 DNA follows: TGCAGTGCTAATAGCGGGCCCGCACCTAGCACAGATACGCAGTATTTT. The encoded protein is CSANSGPAPSTDTQYF.

This clonotype appeared a single time. One end of the junction varies from germline; a read error may be responsible. This chain joins TRBV4-2 and TRBJ2-1; 12 bases are a match to TRBD2. CDR3 length equals 14 residues. Per the germline V gene, CDR1 is LGHNA and CDR2 is YNFKEQ. The CDR3 sequence: CASSQGTSGRGWIF. The CDR3 region has the DNA TGTGCCAGCAGCCAGGGGACTAGCGGGCGTGGTTGGATCTTC.

This chain joins TRBV24-1 and TRBJ2-1, with 10 bases identical to TRBD1. Germline assignment: CDR1 KGHDR and CDR2 SFDVKD. Trimming took 4 bases from V and 5 from J; bases not matched to a gene: 7. The length of the CDR3 is 16 residues. CDR3 coding DNA: TGTGCCACCAGTGACACCGGGACAGGGGAAAACAATGAGCAGTTCTTC. This translates into CATSDTGTGENNEQFF.

This clonotype was observed a few times. This chain links TRBV12-3 or TRBV12-4 with TRBJ1-4; 10 bases fit TRBD1. With 4 bases clipped from V and 6 bases from J, the junction kept 5 bases outside the gene matches. This CDR3 has 15 amino acids. The CDR3 nucleotides are TGTGCCAGCAGTTCCCGGGACAGGGGAGATGAAAAACTGTTTTTT. Translating gives CASSSRDRGDEKLFF.

The DNA of the CDR3 is TGTGCCAGCAGCTTATCGTTTCTGGGTGGTCGATTATCTGGGGCCAACGTCCTGACTTTC. It encodes CASSLSFLGGRLSGANVLTF. V usage is TRBV7-3 and J usage is TRBJ2-6; D ambiguous. This CDR3 is built from 20 residues. Germline V lookup: CDR1 SGHTA, CDR2 FQGTGA. V was shortened by 2 bases and J by 1 base, with 21 bases between the two germline ends.

A few counts support this clonotype. The chain couples TRBV5-5 to TRBJ2-3, with TRBD2 matching over 13 bases. The junction had 9 bases not matched to a gene; V was cut back by 2 bases and J by 6 bases. The CDR3 loop spans 17 amino acids. In germline, CDR1 is SGHKS, CDR2 YYEKEE (reference sequence). The CDR3 nucleotides read TGTGCCAGCAGCTTTATATTATCACTAGCGGGAGGGGATACGCAGTATTTT. The encoded protein is CASSFILSLAGGDTQYF.

This clonotype was seen only a few times. The germline gene is not matched at one end of the junction; a read error may be the cause. The V and J genes are TRBV18 and TRBJ2-5; weak D call: TRBD2 (5 bases). The germline gives CDR1 KGHSH, CDR2 LQKENI. CDR3 length: 12 residues. The DNA of the CDR3 is TGTGCCAGCACACCGGGCGGGGAGACCCAGTACTTC. Its translation is CASTPGGETQYF.

This clonotype was seen more than once but under ten times. The rearrangement links TRBV7-9 to TRBJ2-1; 9 bases are shared with TRBD2. Losses at the gene ends were 5 bases for V and 6 bases for J; bases not matched to a gene: 8. Germline assignment: CDR1 SEHNR and CDR2 FQNEAQ (reference sequence). The CDR3 runs to 15 residues. This CDR3 is CASSKGGRAGNEQFF. The CDR3 region has the DNA TGTGCCAGCAGCAAGGGCGGGAGGGCAGGCAATGAGCAGTTCTTC.

This clonotype was found a few times. The V gene is TRBV5-1, the J gene TRBJ2-5; 9 nucleotides line up with TRBD1. Germline values: CDR1 SGHRS, CDR2 YFSETQ. This CDR3 region has 15 residues. The trim removed 4 bases at V and 9 bases at J, leaving 13 bases unmatched. The CDR3 spells CASSTRGDRGAPQYF. CDR3 DNA: TGCGCCAGCAGCACAAGGGGAGACAGGGGGGCGCCCCAGTACTTC.